This is a list of T cell receptor beta chains from one sample in a study of CD8 T cells in ankylosing spondylitis. TCRdb re-called the 5' RACE reads with MiXCR, one entry per CDR3 protein. The sample yields fewer than 500,000 distinct CDR3 sequences, 20% to 30% seen once. Sequencing was carried out using blood, either unsorted or a sorted T cell fraction (not recorded which). All receptors derive from a male donor with ankylosing spondylitis. Both conserved end residues are part of each CDR3. The D gene is left open where the match is weak. Clone size, where shown, is once, few, many, or a class for clones that have expanded.

V gene: TRBV6-1; clone size: -; J gene: TRBJ1-3; D gene: -; CDR3 DNA: TGTGCCAGCACCATCCCCATCTCTGGAAACACCATATATTTT; CDR3 protein: CASTIPISGNTIYF
V gene: TRBV2; clone size: -; J gene: TRBJ1-2; D gene: -; CDR3 DNA: TGTGCCAGCAGTGAGCGCAGGGCTGACTATGGCTACACCTTC; CDR3 protein: CASSERRADYGYTF
V gene: TRBV5-6; clone size: few; J gene: TRBJ2-1; D gene: -; CDR3 DNA: TGTGCCAGCAGCTTGCCAGGGTTCTACAATGAGCAGTTCTTC; CDR3 protein: CASSLPGFYNEQFF
V gene: TRBV27; clone size: -; J gene: TRBJ2-7; D gene: -; CDR3 DNA: TGTGCCAGCCGAGGGCGTTACGAGCAGTACTTC; CDR3 protein: CASRGRYEQYF
V gene: TRBV10-3; clone size: -; J gene: TRBJ1-4; D gene: -; CDR3 DNA: TGTGCCATCAGAGGGGGGGCTGGGGAAAAACTGTTTTTT; CDR3 protein: CAIRGGAGEKLFF
V gene: TRBV5-1; clone size: -; J gene: TRBJ2-2; D gene: TRBD2; CDR3 DNA: TGCGCCAGCATCCCGGGACTAGCGGGAGTATCAGGGGAGCTGTTTTTT; CDR3 protein: CASIPGLAGVSGELFF
V gene: TRBV5-1; clone size: -; J gene: TRBJ2-6; D gene: -; CDR3 DNA: TGCGCCAGCAGAACCGGGGCCTCTGGGGCCAACGTCCTGACTTTC; CDR3 protein: CASRTGASGANVLTF
V gene: TRBV25-1; clone size: -; J gene: TRBJ2-3; D gene: -; CDR3 DNA: TGTGCCAGCAGTGAGTTCTTGAGGAGAGGCGCAGATACGCAGTATTTT; CDR3 protein: CASSEFLRRGADTQYF
V gene: TRBV24-1; clone size: -; J gene: TRBJ2-2; D gene: -; CDR3 DNA: TGTGCCACCAGTGATTTACAGGGTACCGGGGAGCTGTTTTTT; CDR3 protein: CATSDLQGTGELFF
V gene: TRBV12-3/TRBV12-4; clone size: -; J gene: TRBJ2-3; D gene: TRBD2; CDR3 DNA: TGTGCCAGCAGTACCTGGACTAGCGGGAGTACAGATACGCAGTATTTT; CDR3 protein: CASSTWTSGSTDTQYF
V gene: TRBV24-1; clone size: -; J gene: TRBJ2-3; D gene: -; CDR3 DNA: TGTGCCACCTCAGTGGACGGGTACACAGATACGCAGTATTTT; CDR3 protein: CATSVDGYTDTQYF
V gene: TRBV29-1; clone size: many; J gene: TRBJ2-1; D gene: TRBD2; CDR3 DNA: TGCAGCGTCCTAGCGGGAAGCGATGAGCAGTTCTTC; CDR3 protein: CSVLAGSDEQFF
V gene: TRBV12-3/TRBV12-4; clone size: -; J gene: TRBJ2-2; D gene: -; CDR3 DNA: TGTGCCAGCAGTTCTCGGGCAGCCGGCCTCGGGGAGCTGTTTTTT; CDR3 protein: CASSSRAAGLGELFF
V gene: TRBV20-1; clone size: few; J gene: TRBJ2-3; D gene: -; CDR3 DNA: TGCAGTGCTAGCCCGGGACCAAACACAGATACGCAGTATTTT; CDR3 protein: CSASPGPNTDTQYF
V gene: TRBV11-2; clone size: -; J gene: TRBJ2-1; D gene: TRBD1; CDR3 DNA: TGTGCCAGCAGCCCGGACAGGGCTACTGAGCAGTTCTTC; CDR3 protein: CASSPDRATEQFF
V gene: TRBV12-3/TRBV12-4; clone size: many; J gene: TRBJ2-5; D gene: -; CDR3 DNA: TGTGCCAGCAGTTTAGGGGCAGTCCAAGAGACCCAGTACTTC; CDR3 protein: CASSLGAVQETQYF
V gene: TRBV29-1; clone size: -; J gene: TRBJ2-3; D gene: -; CDR3 DNA: TGCAGCGTAACTCGTGTGGTAGCGGCCCAGGATACGCAGTATTTT; CDR3 protein: CSVTRVVAAQDTQYF
V gene: TRBV2; clone size: few; J gene: TRBJ2-2; D gene: TRBD1; CDR3 DNA: TGTGCCAGCAGTGAACTCTCACAGGGGACCCACGGGGAGCTGTTTTTT; CDR3 protein: CASSELSQGTHGELFF
V gene: TRBV20-1; clone size: -; J gene: TRBJ2-1; D gene: -; CDR3 DNA: TGCAGTGCTAGACGAACTAGCTATTACAATGAGCAGTTCTTC; CDR3 protein: CSARRTSYYNEQFF
V gene: TRBV20-1; clone size: -; J gene: TRBJ2-1; D gene: -; CDR3 DNA: TGCAGTGAATGGAGGCTGGGAGGTCGAAATGAGCAGTTCTTC; CDR3 protein: CSEWRLGGRNEQFF
V gene: TRBV3-1; clone size: -; J gene: TRBJ2-5; D gene: -; CDR3 DNA: TGTGCCAGCAGCCAGTCCGCCTACTCGATAACAGAGACCCAGTACTTC; CDR3 protein: CASSQSAYSITETQYF
V gene: TRBV5-1; clone size: few; J gene: TRBJ1-6; D gene: -; CDR3 DNA: TGCGCCAGCAGCTTGGACCATTCACCCCTCCACTTT; CDR3 protein: CASSLDHSPLHF
V gene: TRBV12-3/TRBV12-4; clone size: few; J gene: TRBJ1-1; D gene: -; CDR3 DNA: TGTGCCAGCAGTTTTATCGCGGGGAACACTGAAGCTTTCTTT; CDR3 protein: CASSFIAGNTEAFF
V gene: TRBV3-1; clone size: -; J gene: TRBJ2-3; D gene: TRBD2; CDR3 DNA: TGTGCCAGCAGCCAAACCCTAGCGGCCCGAAGAGATACGCAGTATTTT; CDR3 protein: CASSQTLAARRDTQYF
V gene: TRBV5-1; clone size: -; J gene: TRBJ1-6; D gene: -; CDR3 DNA: TGCGCCAGCAGCTCGTCCGAAGATTCACCCCTCCACTTT; CDR3 protein: CASSSSEDSPLHF